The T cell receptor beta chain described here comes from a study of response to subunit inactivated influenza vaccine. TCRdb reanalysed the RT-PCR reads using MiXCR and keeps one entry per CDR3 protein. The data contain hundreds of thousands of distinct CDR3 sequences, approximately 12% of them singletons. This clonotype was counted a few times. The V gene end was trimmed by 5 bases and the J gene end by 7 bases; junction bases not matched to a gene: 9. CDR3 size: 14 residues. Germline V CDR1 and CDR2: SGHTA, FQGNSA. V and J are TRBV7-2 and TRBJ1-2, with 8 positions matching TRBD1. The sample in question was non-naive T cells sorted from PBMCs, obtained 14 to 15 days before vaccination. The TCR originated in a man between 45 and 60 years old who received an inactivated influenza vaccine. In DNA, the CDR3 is TGTGCCAGCAGCAACGACAGGGGACGGGGTGGCTACACCTTC. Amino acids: CASSNDRGRGGYTF. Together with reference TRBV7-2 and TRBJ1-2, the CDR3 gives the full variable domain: GAGVSQSPSNKVTEKGKDVELRCDPISGHTALYWYRQSLGQGLEFLIYFQGNSAPDKSGLPSDRFSAERTGGSVSTLTIQRTQQEDSAVYLCASSNDRGRGGYTFGSGTRLTVV.